This T cell receptor beta chain is from a study of T cells in Graves' hyperthyroidism and ophthalmopathy. Study information: Peripheral blood draws took place at initial diagnosis, ahead of any treatment. Study-wide results and caveats: Ophthalmopathy and stable hyperthyroidism were separated by a 13 V-J model.

For ophthalmopathy patients, the Clinical Activity Score was at least 3 and the NOSPECS grade at least 4; duration was under 3 months. Together with thyroid ultrasound, orbital computed tomography, serum thyroxine and TRAb, clinical symptoms were used for diagnoses. Using RNA transcripts as the source, TCR beta CDR3 regions were amplified. A set of HTBI primers served as the primers for a first-round RT-PCR of the TCR CDR3. TCRdb reanalysed the multiplex PCR reads using MiXCR and keeps one entry per CDR3 protein. Altogether 300,000 to 450,000 distinct CDR3 sequences are present, roughly 15% being singletons, with the ten largest covering around a fifth. Per the germline V gene, CDR1 is LNHNV and CDR2 is YYDKDF (reference sequence). There are 15 residues in the CDR3. A note on this clonotype: Its antigen is unidentified. One end of the junction is discordant with germline, which a read error may explain.

The sample consisted of blood. The rearrangement uses TRBV15 and TRBJ2-2, with D perhaps TRBD1 (6 bases). The sequence was collected from a woman aged 30 to 39 with Graves' ophthalmopathy. Here the CDR3 reads CSTSSEGDNTGELFF. For the CDR3, the DNA is TGTTCCACCAGCAGCGAGGGGGATAACACCGGGGAGCTGTTTTTT.